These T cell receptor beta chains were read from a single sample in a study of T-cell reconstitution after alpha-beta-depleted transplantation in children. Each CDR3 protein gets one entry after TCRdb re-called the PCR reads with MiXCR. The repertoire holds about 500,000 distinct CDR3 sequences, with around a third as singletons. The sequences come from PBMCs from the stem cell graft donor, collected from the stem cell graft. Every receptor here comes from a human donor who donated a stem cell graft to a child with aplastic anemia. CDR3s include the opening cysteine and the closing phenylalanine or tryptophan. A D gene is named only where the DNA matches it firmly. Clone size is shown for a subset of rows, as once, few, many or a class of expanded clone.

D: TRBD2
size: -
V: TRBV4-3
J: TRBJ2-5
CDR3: CASSQDNLGLAGGIVF
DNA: TGCGCCAGCAGCCAAGACAATCTGGGACTAGCGGGGGGAATCGTCTTC

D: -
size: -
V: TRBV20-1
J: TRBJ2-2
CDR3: CSARTGSTGELFF
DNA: TGCAGTGCTAGGACAGGTTCCACCGGGGAGCTGTTTTTT

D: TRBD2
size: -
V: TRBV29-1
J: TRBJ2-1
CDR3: CSVRTSGSYEQFF
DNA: TGCAGCGTCAGGACTAGCGGGAGCTATGAGCAGTTCTTC

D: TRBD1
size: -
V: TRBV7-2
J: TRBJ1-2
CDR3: CASSRERTGDGYTF
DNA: TGTGCCAGCAGCCGAGAAAGGACAGGGGATGGCTACACCTTC

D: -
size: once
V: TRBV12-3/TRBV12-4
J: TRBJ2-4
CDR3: CASSERGIAKNIQYF
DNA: TGTGCCAGCAGTGAGAGGGGTATAGCCAAAAACATTCAGTACTTC

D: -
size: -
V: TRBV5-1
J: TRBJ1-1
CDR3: CASSLVGYEAGVSEAFF
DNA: TGCGCCAGCAGCTTGGTTGGGTATGAAGCTGGGGTCTCTGAAGCTTTCTTT

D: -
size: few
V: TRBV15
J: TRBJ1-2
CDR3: CATSRDSRGDYGYTF
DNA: TGTGCCACCAGCAGAGATTCGAGGGGAGACTATGGCTACACCTTC

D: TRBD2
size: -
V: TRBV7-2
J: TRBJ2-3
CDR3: CASSLAAGGKFDTQYF
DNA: TGTGCCAGCAGCTTAGCGGCGGGGGGGAAATTCGATACGCAGTATTTT

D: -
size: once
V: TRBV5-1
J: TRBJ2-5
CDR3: CASSILGQPQETQYF
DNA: TGCGCCAGCAGCATCTTAGGACAGCCCCAAGAGACCCAGTACTTC

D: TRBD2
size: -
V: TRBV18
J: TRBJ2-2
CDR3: CASSPRASGTGELFF
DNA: TGTGCCAGCTCACCGAGGGCTAGCGGGACCGGGGAGCTGTTTTTT

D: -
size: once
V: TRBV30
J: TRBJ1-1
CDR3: CAWSEQTATEAFF
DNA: TGTGCCTGGAGTGAACAGACGGCCACTGAAGCTTTCTTT

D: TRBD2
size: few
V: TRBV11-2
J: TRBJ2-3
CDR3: CASSLITSSSGRKDTQYF
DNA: TGTGCCAGCAGCTTAATTACTTCGAGTAGCGGGAGAAAAGATACGCAGTATTTT

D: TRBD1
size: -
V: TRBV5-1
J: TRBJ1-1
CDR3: CASSLWDSDTEAFF
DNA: TGCGCCAGCAGCCTCTGGGACAGCGACACTGAAGCTTTCTTT

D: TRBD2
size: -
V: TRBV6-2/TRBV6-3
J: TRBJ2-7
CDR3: CASSLRRTSGTEQYF
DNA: TGTGCCAGCAGTTTAAGGAGGACTAGCGGGACCGAGCAGTACTTC

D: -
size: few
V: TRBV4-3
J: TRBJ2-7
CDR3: CASSQDALGSYEQYF
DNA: TGCGCCAGCAGCCAAGATGCTTTGGGCTCCTACGAGCAGTACTTC

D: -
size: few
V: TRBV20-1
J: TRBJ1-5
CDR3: CSAARDLSNQPQHF
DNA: TGCAGTGCGGCTAGGGATCTCTCCAATCAGCCCCAGCATTTT

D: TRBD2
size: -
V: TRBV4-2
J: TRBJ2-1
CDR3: CASSQELAGGENEQFF
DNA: TGTGCCAGCAGCCAAGAACTAGCGGGAGGGGAAAATGAGCAGTTCTTC

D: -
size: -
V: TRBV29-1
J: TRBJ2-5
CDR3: CSVEVSFSEGPQETQYF
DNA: TGCAGCGTTGAAGTGTCGTTCTCCGAGGGTCCCCAAGAGACCCAGTACTTC

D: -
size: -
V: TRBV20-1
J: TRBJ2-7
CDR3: CSARGGRSYEQYF
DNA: TGCAGTGCTAGAGGGGGGAGGTCCTACGAGCAGTACTTC

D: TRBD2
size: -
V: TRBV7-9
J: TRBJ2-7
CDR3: CASSSPLAGGPIYEQYF
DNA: TGTGCCAGCAGCTCCCCGCTAGCGGGAGGGCCTATTTACGAGCAGTACTTC

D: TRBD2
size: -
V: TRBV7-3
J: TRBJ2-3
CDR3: CASSRGLAGDTQYF
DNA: TGTGCCAGCAGCCGTGGACTAGCGGGAGATACGCAGTATTTT

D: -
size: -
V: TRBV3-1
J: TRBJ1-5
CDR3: CASSQAAGRQPQHF
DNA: TGTGCCAGCAGCCAAGCGGCCGGAAGGCAGCCCCAGCATTTT

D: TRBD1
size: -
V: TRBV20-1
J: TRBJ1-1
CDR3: CSARGTGVTGTEAFF
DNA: TGCAGTGCTAGAGGGACAGGGGTAACGGGTACTGAAGCTTTCTTT

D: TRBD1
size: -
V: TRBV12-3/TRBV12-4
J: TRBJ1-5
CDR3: CASSYQGGFGNQPQHF
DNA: TGTGCCAGCAGTTATCAGGGGGGTTTTGGCAATCAGCCCCAGCATTTT

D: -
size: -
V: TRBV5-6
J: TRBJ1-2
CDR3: CASSSVGGSEVDYGYTF
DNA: TGTGCCAGCAGCTCCGTTGGGGGGTCCGAGGTGGACTATGGCTACACCTTC

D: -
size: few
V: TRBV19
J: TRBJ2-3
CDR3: CASTRTDWSSTDTQYF
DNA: TGTGCCAGTACCCGAACCGACTGGTCTAGCACAGATACGCAGTATTTT

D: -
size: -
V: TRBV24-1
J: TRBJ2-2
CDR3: CATGGEVFNTGELFF
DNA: TGTGCCACCGGAGGAGAGGTTTTCAACACCGGGGAGCTGTTTTTT

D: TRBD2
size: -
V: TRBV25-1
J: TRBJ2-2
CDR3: CASSETSGRGGDTGELFF
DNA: TGTGCCAGCAGTGAGACTAGCGGGAGGGGAGGCGACACCGGGGAGCTGTTTTTT

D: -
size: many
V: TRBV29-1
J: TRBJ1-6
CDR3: CSVETGLGSPLHF
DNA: TGCAGCGTTGAAACAGGGTTGGGGTCACCCCTCCACTTT

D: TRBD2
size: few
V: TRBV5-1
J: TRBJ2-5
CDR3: CASSLGPAGTLETQYF
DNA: TGCGCCAGCAGCTTGGGTCCAGCGGGGACTTTGGAGACCCAGTACTTC

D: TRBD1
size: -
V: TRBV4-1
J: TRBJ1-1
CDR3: CASSQEKGQGPTEAFF
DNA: TGCGCCAGCAGCCAAGAAAAGGGACAGGGTCCCACTGAAGCTTTCTTT

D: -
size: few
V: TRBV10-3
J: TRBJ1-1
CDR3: CAITEKSLTEAFF
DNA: TGTGCCATCACCGAGAAATCCCTCACTGAAGCTTTCTTT

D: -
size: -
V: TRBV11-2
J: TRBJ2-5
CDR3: CASSPLLMFADRLDQETQYF
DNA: TGTGCCAGCAGCCCCTTGCTCATGTTCGCGGACAGATTAGACCAAGAGACCCAGTACTTC

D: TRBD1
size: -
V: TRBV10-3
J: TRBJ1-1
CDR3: CAITPGTGGNTEAFF
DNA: TGTGCCATCACTCCCGGGACAGGGGGGAACACTGAAGCTTTCTTT

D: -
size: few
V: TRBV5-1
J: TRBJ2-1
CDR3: CASSLDLQGTGEQFF
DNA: TGCGCCAGCAGCTTGGATCTCCAGGGCACCGGTGAGCAGTTCTTC

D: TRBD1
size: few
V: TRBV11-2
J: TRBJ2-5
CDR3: CASSLDGDRGQETQYF
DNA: TGTGCCAGCAGCTTAGACGGGGACAGGGGGCAGGAGACCCAGTACTTC

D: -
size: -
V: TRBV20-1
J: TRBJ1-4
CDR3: CSARVDPVNEKLFF
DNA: TGCAGTGCTAGGGTGGACCCAGTTAACGAAAAACTGTTTTTT

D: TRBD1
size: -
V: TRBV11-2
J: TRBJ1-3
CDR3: CASRRTGDSGNTIYF
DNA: TGTGCCAGCAGAAGGACAGGGGACTCTGGAAACACCATATATTTT

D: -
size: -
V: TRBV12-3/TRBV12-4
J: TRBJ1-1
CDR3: CASSLFQGRGTEAFF
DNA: TGTGCCAGCAGTTTATTCCAGGGGAGAGGCACTGAAGCTTTCTTT

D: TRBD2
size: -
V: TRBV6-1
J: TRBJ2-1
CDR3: CASKPSGTYYEQFF
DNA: TGTGCCAGCAAGCCTAGCGGAACTTACTATGAGCAGTTCTTC

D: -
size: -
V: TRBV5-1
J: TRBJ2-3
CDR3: CASKSTDTQYF
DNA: TGCGCCAGCAAAAGCACAGATACGCAGTATTTT

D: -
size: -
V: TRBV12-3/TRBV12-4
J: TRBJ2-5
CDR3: CASSPESGRRETQYF
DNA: TGTGCCAGCAGCCCTGAATCCGGGAGAAGAGAGACCCAGTACTTC

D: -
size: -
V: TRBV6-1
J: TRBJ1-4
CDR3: CASNVWGAGEKLFF
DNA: TGTGCCAGCAATGTCTGGGGGGCAGGGGAAAAACTGTTTTTT

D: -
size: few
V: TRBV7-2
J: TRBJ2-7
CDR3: CASSPGTGYEQYF
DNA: TGTGCCAGCAGCCCCGGGACTGGCTACGAGCAGTACTTC

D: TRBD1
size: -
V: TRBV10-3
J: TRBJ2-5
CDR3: CAISESWTGPETQYF
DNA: TGTGCCATCAGTGAGTCATGGACAGGGCCAGAGACCCAGTACTTC

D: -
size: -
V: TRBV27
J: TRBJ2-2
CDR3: CASRSESNTGELFF
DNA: TGTGCCAGCAGGAGCGAGTCGAACACCGGGGAGCTGTTTTTT

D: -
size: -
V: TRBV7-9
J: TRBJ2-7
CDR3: CASTLSGEQYF
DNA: TGTGCCAGCACCCTAAGCGGCGAGCAGTACTTC

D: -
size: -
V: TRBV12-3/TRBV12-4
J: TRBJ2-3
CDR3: CASSSTGSWGDTQYF
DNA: TGTGCCAGCAGTTCGACAGGTTCCTGGGGAGATACGCAGTATTTT

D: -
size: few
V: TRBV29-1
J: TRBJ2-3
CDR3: CSVEVGGSTQYF
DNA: TGCAGCGTTGAAGTCGGAGGGAGTACGCAGTATTTT

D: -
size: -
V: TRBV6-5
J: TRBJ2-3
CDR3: CASSYLKPTSLGADTQYF
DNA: TGTGCCAGCAGTTACTTAAAACCTACTAGCCTCGGGGCAGATACGCAGTATTTT

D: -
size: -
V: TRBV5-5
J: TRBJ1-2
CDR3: CASSPGAYVQENYGYTF
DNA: TGTGCCAGCAGCCCGGGGGCTTACGTACAGGAGAACTATGGCTACACCTTC

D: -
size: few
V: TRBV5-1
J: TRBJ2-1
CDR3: CASSLATEQFF
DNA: TGCGCCAGCAGCTTGGCCACTGAGCAGTTCTTC

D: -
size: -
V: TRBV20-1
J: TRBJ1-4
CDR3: CSARNRDATNEKLFF
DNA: TGCAGTGCTCGGAACAGGGACGCAACTAATGAAAAACTGTTTTTT

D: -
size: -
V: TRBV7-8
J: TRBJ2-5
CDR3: CASSETAETQYF
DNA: TGTGCCAGCAGCGAAACAGCAGAGACCCAGTACTTC

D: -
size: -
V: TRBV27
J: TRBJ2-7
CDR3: CASSLNGAGAGYEQYF
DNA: TGTGCCAGCAGTTTAAACGGAGCGGGCGCAGGCTACGAGCAGTACTTC